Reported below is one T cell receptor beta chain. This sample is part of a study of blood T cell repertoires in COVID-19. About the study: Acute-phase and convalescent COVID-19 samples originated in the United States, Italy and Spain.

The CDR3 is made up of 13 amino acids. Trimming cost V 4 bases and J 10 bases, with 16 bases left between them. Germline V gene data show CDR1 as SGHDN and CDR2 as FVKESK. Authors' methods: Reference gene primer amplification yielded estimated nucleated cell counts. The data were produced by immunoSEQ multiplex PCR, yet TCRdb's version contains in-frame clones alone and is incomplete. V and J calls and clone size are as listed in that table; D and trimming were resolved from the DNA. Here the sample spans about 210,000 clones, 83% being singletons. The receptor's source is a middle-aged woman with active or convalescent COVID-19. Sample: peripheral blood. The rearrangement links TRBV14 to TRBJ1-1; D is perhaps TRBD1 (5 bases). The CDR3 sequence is CASSPQQGIGAFF. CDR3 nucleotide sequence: TGTGCCAGCAGCCCACAGCAGGGTATAGGAGCTTTCTTT.